A single sample is the source of the 13 T cell receptor beta chains below, sequenced in a study of tumor-infiltrating lymphocytes in primary liver carcinoma. The authors made TCR beta cDNA from approximately 500 ng total RNA with a constant-region primer. Employing slightly modified ARM-PCR, three nested multiplex PCR rounds were run, and these gave rise to the TCR beta libraries. A C-beta reverse primer was combined with TRBV1-TRBV30 forward primers in the first two PCR rounds, and each round had approximately 9 cycles. TCRdb fed the multiplex PCR reads into MiXCR, producing one record per CDR3 protein. This sample has about 190,000 distinct CDR3 sequences, with approximately 80% found just once. Extraction of RNA together with DNA used 20-30 mg of unsorted bulk tissue. The specimen was tumor tissue from primary liver carcinoma. The receptors originated from a man in his forties with primary liver carcinoma and hepatitis B virus infection.

Regarding this clonotype: Sequence at one end of the junction differs from germline and may be a read error. The V and J genes are TRBV4-2 and TRBJ1-2; D is perhaps TRBD1 (5 bases). Germline CDR1 reads LGHNA; CDR2 reads YNFKEQ. This CDR3 is built from 15 residues. CDR3 protein: CASSQSPGGSYGYNF. CDR3 sequence (DNA): TGCGCAAGCAGCCAGAGTCCCGGGGGATCCTATGGTTACAACTTC.

A word on this clonotype: The junction departs from the called germline gene at one end, perhaps through a read error. The chain has TRBV28 and TRBJ2-1; 7 bases are a match to TRBD2. CDR3 length equals 16 residues. The V gene's germline CDR1 is MDHEN and CDR2 SYDVKM. The DNA of the CDR3 is TGTGCCTGCATAGGGTTTGGCGGGAGTGATTACAATGAGCAATTCTTC. Translation: CACIGFGGSDYNEQFF.

As concerns this clonotype: The junction departs from the called germline gene at one end, perhaps through a read error. This rearrangement joins TRBV6-5 to TRBJ2-5; no firm D call. The CDR3 has 17 residues. The germline gives CDR1 MNHEY, CDR2 SVGAGI. Here the CDR3 DNA reads TGTGCCAGCAGTTACTCGAGTAGTGGTGTGTCCCAAGAGACCCAGTATTTC. It codes for CASSYSSSGVSQETQYF.

V and J are TRBV12-3 or TRBV12-4 and TRBJ2-7, with 8 nucleotides matching TRBD1. The CDR3 is 15 amino acids. Written as DNA, the CDR3 is TGTGTCAACAGTTTAGGGCAGGGGGCTACTTACGAGCAGTACTTC. It codes for CVNSLGQGATYEQYF.

Regarding this clonotype: Sequence at one end of the junction differs from germline and may be a read error. The chain links TRBV7-8 to TRBJ2-6, with a tentative D call TRBD1 (5 bases). In germline, CDR1 is SGHVS, CDR2 FQNEAQ. This CDR3 comprises 17 residues. The CDR3 nucleotides are TGTGTCAGCAGCTCTACGGTAACGCGCTCTGGGGCCAACCTCCTGACTTTC. This sequence encodes CVSSSTVTRSGANLLTF.

The chain couples TRBV12-3 or TRBV12-4 to TRBJ2-1; 10 nucleotides match TRBD2. The length of the CDR3 is 16 residues. Losses at the gene ends were 6 bases for V and 8 bases for J; bases not matched to a gene: 13. CDR3 region: CASRMPWASGRDEQFF. CDR3 coding DNA: TGTGCCAGCAGAATGCCCTGGGCTAGCGGGAGAGATGAGCAGTTCTTC.

In the case of this clonotype: A junction boundary mismatches the germline segment, possibly from a read error. This chain connects TRBV29-1 to TRBJ2-5; D gene ambiguous. Looked up from germline, CDR1 is SQVTM and CDR2 is ANQGSEA. The CDR3 contains 14 residues. As DNA, the CDR3 is TGCAAAGTTGAATTCCCAGCCGCCCAAGAGACTCAGTACTTC. Its translation: CKVEFPAAQETQYF.

A remark on this clonotype: It is likely a read error, because the conserved phenylalanine at the end of the CDR3 is missing. The chain has TRBV11-3 and TRBJ2-1; 12 bases agree with TRBD2. Looked up from germline, CDR1 is SGHNT and CDR2 is YENEEA. The junction had 14 bases not matched to a gene; V was cut back by 5 bases and J by 12 bases. This CDR3 has 16 amino acids. The CDR3 region is CASSTGTSGLYNLQFL. The DNA for the CDR3 is TGTGCCAGCAGCACCGGGACTAGCGGGCTATACAATCTGCAGTTCTTA.

The chain recombines TRBV19 with TRBJ1-4; possible D gene TRBD1, 5 bases. Trimming removed 8 bases from V and 4 bases from J, with 14 bases in between. This CDR3 is 14 amino acids long. From germline, CDR1 is LNHDA and CDR2 SQIVND (reference sequence). The CDR3 nucleotides are TGTGCCAGTGCCCCGAGACAGAATAATGAAAAACTGTTTTTT. It codes for CASAPRQNNEKLFF.

The chain recombines TRBV20-1 with TRBJ2-7, with TRBD1 matching over 9 bases. Germline CDR1 reads DFQATT; CDR2 reads SNEGSKA (reference sequence). V was pared by 6 bases and J by 5 bases, with 5 bases of the junction left unmatched. The CDR3 totals 12 residues. CDR3 amino acids: CSAPRQGDEQYF. CDR3 DNA: TGCAGTGCCCCTCGACAGGGGGACGAGCAGTACTTC.

This clonotype was seen a single time. No conserved phenylalanine or tryptophan is present at the end of the CDR3, so a read error is the likely explanation. The DNA is left out, because the CDR3 cannot be placed on it with certainty; the CDR3 is given as TCRdb lists it. The rearrangement joins TRBV6-1 to TRBJ2-2. Germline V gene data show CDR1 as MNHNS and CDR2 as SASEGT. 14 amino acids form the CDR3, both terminal residues included. The CDR3 loop reads CASSPTVVPGEMFL.

The chain couples TRBV12-3 or TRBV12-4 to TRBJ2-3, with D hard to call. The CDR3 contains 15 residues. The V end lost 7 bases, the J end lost 6 bases, and 20 bases lay between the germline ends. This CDR3 is CASNSDWSVGDTQYF. The DNA of the CDR3 is TGTGCCAGCAATTCCGACTGGAGTGTTGGGGATACGCAGTATTTT.

As for this clonotype: The junction does not match germline at one end; this may be a read error. The J gene is TRBJ1-5, the V gene TRBV11-3, with TRBD1 as a possible D gene (5 bases). Per the germline V gene, CDR1 is SGHNT and CDR2 is YENEEA. This CDR3 is 15 amino acids long. CDR3 sequence (DNA): TGTGCCAGCAACTTAGATCTGGGGGTGGCTCAGTCCCAGCAGTTT. It codes for CASNLDLGVAQSQQF. Complete variable domain (other parts from reference TRBV11-3 and TRBJ1-5): EAGVVQSPRYKIIEKKQPVAFWCNPISGHNTLYWYLQNLGQGPELLIRYENEEAVDDSQLPKDRFSAERLKGVDSTLKIQPAELGDSAVYLCASNLDLGVAQSQQFGDGTRLSIL.